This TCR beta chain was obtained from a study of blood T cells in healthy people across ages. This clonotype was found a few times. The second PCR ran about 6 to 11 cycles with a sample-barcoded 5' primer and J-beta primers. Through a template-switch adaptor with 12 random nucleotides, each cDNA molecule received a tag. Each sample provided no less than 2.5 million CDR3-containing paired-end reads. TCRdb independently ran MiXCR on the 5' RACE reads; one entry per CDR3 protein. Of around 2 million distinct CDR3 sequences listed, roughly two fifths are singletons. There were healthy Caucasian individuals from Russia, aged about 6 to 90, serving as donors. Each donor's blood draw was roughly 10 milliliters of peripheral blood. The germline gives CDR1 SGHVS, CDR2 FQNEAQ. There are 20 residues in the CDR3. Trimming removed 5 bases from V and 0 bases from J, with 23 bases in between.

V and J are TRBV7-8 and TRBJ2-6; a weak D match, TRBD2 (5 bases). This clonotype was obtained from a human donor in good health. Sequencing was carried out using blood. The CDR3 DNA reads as TGTGCCAGCAGCCCGAGAGTGGGAGAGGCCGGAATCTCTGGGGCCAACGTCCTGACTTTC. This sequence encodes CASSPRVGEAGISGANVLTF.